This TCR beta chain was observed in a study of cytomegalovirus exposure and HLA in healthy donors. Broader study findings: The authors later found most CMV-associated TCR beta chains appeared HLA-restricted.

Primers included in the PCR were 60 Vbeta and 13 Jbeta primers. The table came from immunoSEQ multiplex PCR; TCRdb's copy has only in-frame clones and leaves some out. The sample carries 200,000 to 250,000 clones, roughly four fifths recorded once. This clone was counted between two and nine times. As yet, its antigen is unknown. Specimen: PBMCs. The sequence derives from a girl aged 2 to 9 in good health and CMV-seronegative.

This CDR3 reads CAISIAGGRTDTQYF. The CDR3, as DNA: TGTGCCATCAGTATAGCGGGGGGCCGCACAGATACGCAGTATTTT. The rearrangement uses TRBV10-3 and TRBJ2-3; 10 bases fit TRBD2. The germline CDR1 and CDR2 sequences are ENHRY and SYGVKD. This CDR3 has 15 residues. V lost 5 bases and J lost 1; bases outside the gene matches: 3.